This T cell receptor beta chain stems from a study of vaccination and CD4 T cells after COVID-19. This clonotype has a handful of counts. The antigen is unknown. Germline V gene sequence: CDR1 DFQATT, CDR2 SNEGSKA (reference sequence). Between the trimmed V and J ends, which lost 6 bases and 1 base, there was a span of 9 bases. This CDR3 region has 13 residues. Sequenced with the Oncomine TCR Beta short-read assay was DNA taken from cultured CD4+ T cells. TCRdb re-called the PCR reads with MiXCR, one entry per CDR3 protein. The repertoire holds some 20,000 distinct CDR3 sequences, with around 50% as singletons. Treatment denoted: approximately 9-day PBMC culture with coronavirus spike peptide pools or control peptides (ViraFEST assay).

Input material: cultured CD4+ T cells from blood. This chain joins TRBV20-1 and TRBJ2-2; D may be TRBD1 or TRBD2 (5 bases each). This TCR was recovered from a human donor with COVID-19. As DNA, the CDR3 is TGCAGTGCAAGGGACCAGAACACCGGGGAGCTGTTTTTT. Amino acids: CSARDQNTGELFF.